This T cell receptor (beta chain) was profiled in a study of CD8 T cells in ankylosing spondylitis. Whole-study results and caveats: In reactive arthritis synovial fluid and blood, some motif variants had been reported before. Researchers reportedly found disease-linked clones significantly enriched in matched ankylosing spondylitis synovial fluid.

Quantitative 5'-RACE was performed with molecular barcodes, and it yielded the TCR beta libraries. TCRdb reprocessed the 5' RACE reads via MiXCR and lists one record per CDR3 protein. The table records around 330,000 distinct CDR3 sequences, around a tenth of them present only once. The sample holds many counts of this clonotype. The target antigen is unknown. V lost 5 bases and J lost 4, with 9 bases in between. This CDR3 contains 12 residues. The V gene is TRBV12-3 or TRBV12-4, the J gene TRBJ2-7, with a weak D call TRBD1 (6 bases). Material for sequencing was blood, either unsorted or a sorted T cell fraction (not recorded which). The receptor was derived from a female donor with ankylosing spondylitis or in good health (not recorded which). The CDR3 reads CASSPGVYEQYF. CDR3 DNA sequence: TGTGCCAGCAGTCCAGGGGTATACGAGCAGTACTTC.